These T cell receptor beta chains were read from a single sample in a study of T-cell reconstitution after alpha-beta-depleted transplantation in children. MiXCR, applied by TCRdb to the PCR reads, yields one record per CDR3 protein. The repertoire holds roughly 100,000 distinct CDR3 sequences, with roughly 8.4% as singletons. The sample consisted of PBMCs from the stem cell graft donor, taken from the stem cell graft. These receptors were collected from a human donor who donated a stem cell graft to a child with congenital amegakaryocytic thrombocytopenia. Both conserved end residues are part of each CDR3. Fields, in order: clone size, V gene, D gene, J gene, CDR3 DNA, CDR3 protein. D genes are given only for firm matches. Clone size, where shown, is once, few, many, or a class for clones that have expanded.

>many|TRBV3-1|.|TRBJ2-1
TGTGCCAGCAGCATGTACAATGAGCAGTTCTTC
CASSMYNEQFF
>many|TRBV24-1|.|TRBJ2-2
TGTGCCACCAGTGATTTAGCGCAAACCGATCCCGGGGAGCTGTTTTTT
CATSDLAQTDPGELFF
>.|TRBV6-1|TRBD2|TRBJ2-3
TGTGCCAGCAGTCAACTAGCGGGGCGCACAGATACGCAGTATTTT
CASSQLAGRTDTQYF
>many|TRBV28|.|TRBJ1-1
TGTGCCAGCAGTCTAATCACAGGGTTCACTGAAGCTTTCTTT
CASSLITGFTEAFF
>many|TRBV7-2|.|TRBJ2-5
TGTGCCAGCAGCTTTGCGGGTGAGGAGACCCAGTACTTC
CASSFAGEETQYF
>many|TRBV20-1|.|TRBJ1-5
TGCAGTGCTAGAGGGTACAGGGAACTTAGCAATCAGCCCCAGCATTTT
CSARGYRELSNQPQHF
>.|TRBV28|.|TRBJ2-3
TGTGCCAGCAGCTTAGGGTACGGCAAGACTAGCACAGATACGCAGTATTTT
CASSLGYGKTSTDTQYF
>many|TRBV11-2|.|TRBJ2-3
TGTGCCAGCAGCTTAGGGGGATTCAGGGAAAGGAGGCCGGATTTT
CASSLGGFRERRPDF
>few|TRBV5-1|TRBD1|TRBJ2-5
TGCGCCAGCAGCGCACAGGGGGCTCGGGAGACCCAGTACTTC
CASSAQGARETQYF
>.|TRBV7-8|TRBD2|TRBJ2-1
TGTGCCAGCAGCTCTACTAGCGGGAGTGTTGGTGAGCAGTTCTTC
CASSSTSGSVGEQFF
>many|TRBV20-1|.|TRBJ2-5
TGCAGTGCTAGAGGTGGAGCTCTAAATCCGGCCTGGGAGACCCAGTACTTC
CSARGGALNPAWETQYF